This TCR beta chain was retrieved from a study of PD-1 blockade in classical Hodgkin lymphoma. General observations from the study: CD4+ TCR diversity, unlike CD8+, rose significantly by C4D1. Exclusion covered patients beginning nivolumab under 1 year post-ASCT. Baseline TCR diversity was reportedly lower in newly diagnosed patients than in healthy donors. It was reported as lower still in relapsed/refractory patients.

Points on this clone: Antigen specificity is unknown.

The time point is: cycle 4 day 1 (C4D1), after more than five weeks of nivolumab. After autologous stem cell transplantation all patients relapsed, and prior brentuximab vedotin exposure differed between cohorts. The assay was immunoSEQ multiplex PCR, and TCRdb's table has in-frame clones only and misses some. The sample lists 100,000 or so clones; around 93% were seen once. V lost 4 bases, J lost 0 bases, and 8 bases stayed unmatched. The CDR3 is made up of 16 amino acids. In germline, CDR1 is SGHDT, CDR2 YYEEEE. The clonotype originates from a human donor with classical Hodgkin lymphoma. Sequenced material: peripheral blood mononuclear cells (PBMCs), taken before the fourth cycle of nivolumab. This rearrangement joins TRBV5-6 to TRBJ1-2, with TRBD1 identical over 8 bases. The CDR3 is CASSPGGAISNYGYTF. As DNA, the CDR3 is TGTGCCAGCAGCCCAGGGGGCGCAATATCTAACTATGGCTACACCTTC.